Sequencing of this TCR beta chain was carried out in a study of siplizumab effects on memory and regulatory T cells. Study findings and constraints: Tregs that proliferated in siplizumab cultures did not have their suppressive function confirmed. With siplizumab, Treg-derived clones averaged roughly 62% of mappable alloreactive CD4+ clones, versus approximately 27% in controls. Greater diversity than memory cells seemed evident in naive T cells, which also appeared to be major alloresponse contributors. The mapping of alloreactive clones to unstimulated subsets covered only a minor fraction of them.

TCRdb's table, derived via immunoSEQ multiplex PCR, lists solely in-frame clones and lacks some. The sample yields fewer than 80,000 clones, about 92% seen once. Concerning this clone itself: The target antigen is unknown.

Trimming shortened V by 2 bases and J by 8 bases, and 7 bases separated the two germline ends. The CDR3 runs 11 residues. Germline V gene lookup returns CDR1 SGHDT and CDR2 YYEEEE. The chain carries TRBV5-6 and TRBJ1-1; D might be TRBD1 (5 bases). This clonotype was obtained from a human donor in good health. Sequencing input: CD8+ T cells sorted from blood. CDR3 amino acids: CASSLSGEAFF. The CDR3 region has the DNA TGTGCCAGCAGCTTATCAGGGGAAGCTTTCTTT. The full variable domain, with the rest looked up from reference TRBV5-6 and TRBJ1-1, is DAGVTQSPTHLIKTRGQQVTLRCSPKSGHDTVSWYQQALGQGPQFIFQYYEEEERQRGNFPDRFSGHQFPNYSSELNVNALLLGDSALYLCASSLSGEAFFGQGTRLTVV.